These T cell receptor beta chains were read from a single sample in a study of siplizumab effects on memory and regulatory T cells. Profiling relied on immunoSEQ multiplex PCR, and the TCRdb table lists in-frame clones only, not all of them. The sample has over 100,000 clones; about 94% are singletons. Sequencing was carried out using CD4+ T cells sorted from blood. The receptors derive from a human donor in good health. Each CDR3 is given with its conserved first and last residue. The order of the fields is CDR3 length, clone size, V gene, J gene, CDR3 protein. Size tells how often a clone was seen (once, few, many) or the class of an expanded clone, and some rows leave it out.

length: 15; size: .; V: TRBV28; J: TRBJ2-3; CDR3: CASSAGTSYTDTQYF
length: 19; size: .; V: TRBV6-1; J: TRBJ2-5; CDR3: CASSDFRGGGRDLQETQYF
length: 13; size: .; V: TRBV14; J: TRBJ2-7; CDR3: CASSRVDSYEQYF
length: 15; size: .; V: TRBV7-9; J: TRBJ2-5; CDR3: CASSRGAGVGETQYF
length: 14; size: .; V: TRBV2; J: TRBJ1-2; CDR3: CASSDSLRRDGYTF
length: 14; size: .; V: TRBV5-1; J: TRBJ2-1; CDR3: CASSLSAGGNEQFF
length: 15; size: .; V: TRBV9; J: TRBJ2-1; CDR3: CASSVSSGTGNEQFF
length: 13; size: .; V: TRBV5-6; J: TRBJ1-2; CDR3: CASSLAQTYGYTF
length: 15; size: .; V: TRBV10-2; J: TRBJ1-5; CDR3: CASSDTGQGIGTQHF
length: 15; size: .; V: TRBV5-1; J: TRBJ1-1; CDR3: CASSLAVSWGTEAFF
length: 14; size: .; V: TRBV7-3; J: TRBJ2-1; CDR3: CASSQYKQGGEQFF
length: 14; size: .; V: TRBV6-1; J: TRBJ1-5; CDR3: CASSAGTVYQPQHF
length: 13; size: .; V: TRBV10-2; J: TRBJ2-7; CDR3: CASRAASSYEQYF
length: 17; size: .; V: TRBV11-1; J: TRBJ1-1; CDR3: CASSLVGYSTNSTEAFF
length: 13; size: .; V: TRBV6-5; J: TRBJ1-2; CDR3: CASSYGKNYGYTF
length: 17; size: .; V: TRBV11-1; J: TRBJ2-1; CDR3: CASTHRQGLSSYNEQFF
length: 16; size: .; V: TRBV12-5; J: TRBJ2-3; CDR3: CASGWYTGGVTDTQYF
length: 13; size: .; V: TRBV10-1; J: TRBJ2-3; CDR3: CASSVQGRGTQYF
length: 15; size: .; V: TRBV19; J: TRBJ1-2; CDR3: CATFFPGLASNGYTF
length: 15; size: .; V: TRBV28; J: TRBJ1-2; CDR3: CASGLSYRGPGGYTF
length: 14; size: .; V: TRBV6-5; J: TRBJ2-5; CDR3: CACTFGGKSETQYF
length: 13; size: .; V: TRBV6-1; J: TRBJ1-1; CDR3: CASRGAVYTEAFF
length: 11; size: once; V: TRBV14; J: TRBJ2-1; CDR3: CASSHVAEQFF
length: 15; size: .; V: TRBV6-1; J: TRBJ2-7; CDR3: CASSEPRRLNYEQYF